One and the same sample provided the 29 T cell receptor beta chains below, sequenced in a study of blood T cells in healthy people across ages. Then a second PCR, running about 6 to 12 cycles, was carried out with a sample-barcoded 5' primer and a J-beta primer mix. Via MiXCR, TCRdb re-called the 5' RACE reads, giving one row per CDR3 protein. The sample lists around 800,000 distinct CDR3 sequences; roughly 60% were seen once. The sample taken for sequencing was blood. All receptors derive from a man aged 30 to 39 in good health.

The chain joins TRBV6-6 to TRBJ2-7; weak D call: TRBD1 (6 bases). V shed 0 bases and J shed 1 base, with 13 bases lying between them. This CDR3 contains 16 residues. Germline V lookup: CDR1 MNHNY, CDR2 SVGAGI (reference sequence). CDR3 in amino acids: CASSYSLTGSSYEQYF. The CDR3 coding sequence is TGTGCCAGCAGTTACTCGTTAACAGGGAGTTCCTACGAGCAGTACTTC.

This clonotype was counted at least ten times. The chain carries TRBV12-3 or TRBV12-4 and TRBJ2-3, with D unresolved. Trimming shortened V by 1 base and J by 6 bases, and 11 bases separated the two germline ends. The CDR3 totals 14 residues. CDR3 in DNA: TGTGCCAGCAGTTTAGGGCCTAAGGTGGATACGCAGTATTTT. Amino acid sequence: CASSLGPKVDTQYF.

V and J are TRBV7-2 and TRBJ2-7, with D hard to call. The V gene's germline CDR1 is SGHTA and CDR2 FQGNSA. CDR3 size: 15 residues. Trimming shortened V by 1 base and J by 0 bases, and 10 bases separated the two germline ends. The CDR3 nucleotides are TGTGCCAGCAGCTTAGTCTGGGCAGGCTCCTACGAGCAGTACTTC. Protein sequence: CASSLVWAGSYEQYF.

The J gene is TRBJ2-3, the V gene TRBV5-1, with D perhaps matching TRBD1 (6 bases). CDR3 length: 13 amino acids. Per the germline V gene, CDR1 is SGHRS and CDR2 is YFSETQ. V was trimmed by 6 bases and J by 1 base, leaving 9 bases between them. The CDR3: CASNEGGTDTQYF. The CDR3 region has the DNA TGCGCCAGCAACGAGGGGGGCACAGATACGCAGTATTTT.

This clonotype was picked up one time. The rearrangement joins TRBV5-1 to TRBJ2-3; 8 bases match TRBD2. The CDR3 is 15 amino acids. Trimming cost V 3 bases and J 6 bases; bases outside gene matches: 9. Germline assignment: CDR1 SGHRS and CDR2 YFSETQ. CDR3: CASSSRRGECDTQYF. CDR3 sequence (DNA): TGCGCCAGCAGCTCCCGGCGGGGGGAGTGTGATACGCAGTATTTT.

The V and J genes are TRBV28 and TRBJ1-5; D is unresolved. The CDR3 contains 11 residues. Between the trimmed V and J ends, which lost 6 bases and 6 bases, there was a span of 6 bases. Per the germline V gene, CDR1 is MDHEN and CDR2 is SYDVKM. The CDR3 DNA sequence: TGTGCCAGCAGGGGCGGTCAGCCCCAGCATTTT. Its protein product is CASRGGQPQHF.

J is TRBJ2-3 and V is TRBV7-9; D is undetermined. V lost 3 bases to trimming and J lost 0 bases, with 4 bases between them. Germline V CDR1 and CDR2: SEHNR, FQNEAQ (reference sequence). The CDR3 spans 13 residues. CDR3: CASSFFSTDTQYF. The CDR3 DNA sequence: TGTGCCAGCAGCTTCTTCAGCACAGATACGCAGTATTTT. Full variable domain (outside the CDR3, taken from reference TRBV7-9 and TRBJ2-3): DTGVSQNPRHKITKRGQNVTFRCDPISEHNRLYWYRQTLGQGPEFLTYFQNEAQLEKSRLLSDRFSAERPKGSFSTLEIQRTEQGDSAMYLCASSFFSTDTQYFGPGTRLTVL.

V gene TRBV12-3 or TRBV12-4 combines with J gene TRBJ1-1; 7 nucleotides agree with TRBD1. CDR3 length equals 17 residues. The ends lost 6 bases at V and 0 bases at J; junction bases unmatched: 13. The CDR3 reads CASRSQVGTVMNTEAFF. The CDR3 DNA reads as TGTGCCAGCAGATCCCAGGTGGGGACAGTCATGAACACTGAAGCTTTCTTT.

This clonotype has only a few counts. Written as DNA, the CDR3 is TGTGCCAGCAGTGGCCCCGAGAACCGGGAGCAGTACTTC. Its protein is CASSGPENREQYF. This chain links TRBV6-5 with TRBJ2-7; D is ambiguous. The germline V and J ends were trimmed by 5 bases and 7 bases, with 15 bases remaining between them. The CDR3 has 13 amino acids. Looked up from germline, CDR1 is MNHEY and CDR2 is SVGAGI.

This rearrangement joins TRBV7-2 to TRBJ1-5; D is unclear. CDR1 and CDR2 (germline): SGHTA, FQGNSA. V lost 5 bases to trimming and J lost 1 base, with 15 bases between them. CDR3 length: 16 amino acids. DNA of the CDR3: TGTGCCAGCAGCCCCCAGGTAGGAGGGAGCAATCAGCCCCAGCATTTT. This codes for CASSPQVGGSNQPQHF.

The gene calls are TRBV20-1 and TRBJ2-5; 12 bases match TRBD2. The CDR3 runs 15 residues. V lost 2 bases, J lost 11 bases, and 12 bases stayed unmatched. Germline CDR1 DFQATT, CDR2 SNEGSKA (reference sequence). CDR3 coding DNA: TGCAGTGCTAGACCGACTAGCGGGGGAGGGGGTGAGCAGTACTTC. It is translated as CSARPTSGGGGEQYF.

The CDR3: CASGIQGAVETQYF. The CDR3 nucleotides read TGTGCCAGCGGGATCCAGGGGGCGGTTGAGACCCAGTACTTC. The rearrangement links TRBV7-2 to TRBJ2-5; TRBD1 aligns across 8 bases. In germline, CDR1 is SGHTA, CDR2 FQGNSA. This CDR3 has 14 residues. J was trimmed by 5 bases and V by 8 bases; bases with no gene match: 10.

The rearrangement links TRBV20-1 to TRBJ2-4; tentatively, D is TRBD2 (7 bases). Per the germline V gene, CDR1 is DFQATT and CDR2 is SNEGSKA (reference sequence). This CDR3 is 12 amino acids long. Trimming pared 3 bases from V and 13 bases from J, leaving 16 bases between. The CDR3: CSASQGGGEQYF. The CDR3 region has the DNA TGCAGTGCTAGTCAAGGGGGGGGGGAGCAGTACTTC.

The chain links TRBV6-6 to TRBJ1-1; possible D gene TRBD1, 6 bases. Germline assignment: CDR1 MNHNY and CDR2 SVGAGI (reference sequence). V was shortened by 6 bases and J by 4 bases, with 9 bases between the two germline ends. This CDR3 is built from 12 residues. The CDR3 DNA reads TGTGCCAGCAGCGCACAGGGCACTGAAGCTTTCTTT. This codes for CASSAQGTEAFF.

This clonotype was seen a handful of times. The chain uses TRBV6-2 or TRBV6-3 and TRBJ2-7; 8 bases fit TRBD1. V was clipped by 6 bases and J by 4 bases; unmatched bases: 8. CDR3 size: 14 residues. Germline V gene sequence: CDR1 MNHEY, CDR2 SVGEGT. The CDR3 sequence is CASRTPRGPYEQYF. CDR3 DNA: TGTGCCAGCAGAACGCCCAGGGGGCCATACGAGCAGTACTTC.

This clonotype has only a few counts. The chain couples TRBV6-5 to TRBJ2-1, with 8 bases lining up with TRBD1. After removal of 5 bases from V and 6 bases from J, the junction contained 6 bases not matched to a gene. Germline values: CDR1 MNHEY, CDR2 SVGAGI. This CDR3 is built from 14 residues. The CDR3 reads CASSTGTGRNEQFF. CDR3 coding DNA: TGTGCCAGCAGTACCGGGACAGGTCGCAATGAGCAGTTCTTC.

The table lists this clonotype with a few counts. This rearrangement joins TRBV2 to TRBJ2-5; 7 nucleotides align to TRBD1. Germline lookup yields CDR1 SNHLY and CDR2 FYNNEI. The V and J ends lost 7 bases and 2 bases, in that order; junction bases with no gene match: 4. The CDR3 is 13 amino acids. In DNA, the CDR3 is TGTGCCAGCATAGCGACAGGGCAAGAGACCCAGTACTTC. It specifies CASIATGQETQYF.

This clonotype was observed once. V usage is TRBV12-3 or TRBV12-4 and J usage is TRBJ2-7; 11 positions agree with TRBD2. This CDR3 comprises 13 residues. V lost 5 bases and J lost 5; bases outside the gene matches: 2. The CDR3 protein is CASSGTSGNEQYF. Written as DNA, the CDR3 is TGTGCCAGCAGTGGGACTAGCGGTAACGAGCAGTACTTC.

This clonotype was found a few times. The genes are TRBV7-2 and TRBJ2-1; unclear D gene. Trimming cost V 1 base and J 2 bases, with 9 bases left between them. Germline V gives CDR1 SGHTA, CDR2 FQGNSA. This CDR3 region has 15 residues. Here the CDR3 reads CASSLEGYPYNEQFF. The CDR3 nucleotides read TGTGCCAGCAGCTTAGAAGGGTACCCCTACAATGAGCAGTTCTTC.

The CDR3 loop reads CASSSRRDRANTEAFF. The CDR3 nucleotides read TGCGCCAGCAGTTCGAGGCGGGACAGGGCGAACACTGAAGCTTTCTTT. The V and J genes are TRBV23-1 and TRBJ1-1; 9 bases line up with TRBD1. TRBV23-1 counts as an open reading frame of uncertain function. Germline trimming cut 5 bases from V and 1 base from J; bases unmatched to any gene: 8. The CDR3 is made up of 16 amino acids.

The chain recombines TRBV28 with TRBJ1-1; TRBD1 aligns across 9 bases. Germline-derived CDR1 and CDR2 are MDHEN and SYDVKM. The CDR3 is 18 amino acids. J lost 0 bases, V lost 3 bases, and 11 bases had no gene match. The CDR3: CASSFLPPDRGMNTEAFF. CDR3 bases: TGTGCCAGCAGTTTTCTTCCACCGGACAGGGGCATGAACACTGAAGCTTTCTTT.

For the CDR3, the DNA is TGTGCCAGCAGTTCCACCACAGGGGGTCAATACAATGAGCAGTTCTTC. Translation gives CASSSTTGGQYNEQFF. This sequence joins TRBV28 and TRBJ2-1; 8 bases line up with TRBD1. This CDR3 comprises 16 residues. Germline V lookup: CDR1 MDHEN, CDR2 SYDVKM. Trimming cost V 4 bases and J 4 bases; bases outside gene matches: 9.

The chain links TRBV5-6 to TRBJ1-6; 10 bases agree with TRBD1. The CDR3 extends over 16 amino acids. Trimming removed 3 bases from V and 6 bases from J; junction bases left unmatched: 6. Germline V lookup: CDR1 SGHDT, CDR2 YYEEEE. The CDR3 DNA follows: TGTGCCAGCAGCTGGGGGACAGGGGAGGCTAATTCACCCCTCCACTTT. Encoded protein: CASSWGTGEANSPLHF.

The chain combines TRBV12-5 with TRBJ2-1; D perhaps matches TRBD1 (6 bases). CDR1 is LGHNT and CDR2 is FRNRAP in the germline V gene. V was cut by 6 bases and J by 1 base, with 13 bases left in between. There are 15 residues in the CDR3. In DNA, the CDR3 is TGTGCTAGTGGACTCGACAGGTTTTCCTACAATGAGCAGTTCTTC. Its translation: CASGLDRFSYNEQFF.

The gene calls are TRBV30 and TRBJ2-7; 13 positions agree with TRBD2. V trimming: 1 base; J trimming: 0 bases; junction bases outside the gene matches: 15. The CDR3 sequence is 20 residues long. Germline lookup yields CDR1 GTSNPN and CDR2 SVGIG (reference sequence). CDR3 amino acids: CAWSGLRLAGGAQSSYEQYF. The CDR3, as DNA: TGTGCCTGGAGTGGTCTCCGACTAGCGGGGGGCGCCCAAAGCTCCTACGAGCAGTACTTC.

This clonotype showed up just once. The CDR3 protein is CASSFRTSGGVDTGELFF. Here the CDR3 DNA reads TGTGCCAGCAGCTTCAGGACTAGCGGGGGCGTGGATACCGGGGAGCTGTTTTTT. The chain links TRBV7-9 to TRBJ2-2, with 13 bases that match TRBD2. CDR1 is SEHNR, CDR2 FQNEAQ, per germline (reference sequence). With V trimmed by 3 bases and J by 5 bases, 9 bases remained unmatched. The CDR3 covers 18 residues. The full variable domain, with the rest looked up from reference TRBV7-9 and TRBJ2-2, is DTGVSQNPRHKITKRGQNVTFRCDPISEHNRLYWYRQTLGQGPEFLTYFQNEAQLEKSRLLSDRFSAERPKGSFSTLEIQRTEQGDSAMYLCASSFRTSGGVDTGELFFGEGSRLTVL.

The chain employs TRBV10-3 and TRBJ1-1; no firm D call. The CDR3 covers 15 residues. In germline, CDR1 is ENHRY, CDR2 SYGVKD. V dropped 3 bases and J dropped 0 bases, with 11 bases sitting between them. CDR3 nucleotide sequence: TGTGCCATCAGTGAAAGTGAGGTTTTGAACACTGAAGCTTTCTTT. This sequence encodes CAISESEVLNTEAFF.

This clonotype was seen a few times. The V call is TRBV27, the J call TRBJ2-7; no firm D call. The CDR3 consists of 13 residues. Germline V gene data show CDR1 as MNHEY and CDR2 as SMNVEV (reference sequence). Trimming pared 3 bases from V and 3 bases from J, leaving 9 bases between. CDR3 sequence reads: CASSFAPNYEQYF. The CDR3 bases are TGTGCCAGCAGTTTCGCCCCCAACTACGAGCAGTACTTC.

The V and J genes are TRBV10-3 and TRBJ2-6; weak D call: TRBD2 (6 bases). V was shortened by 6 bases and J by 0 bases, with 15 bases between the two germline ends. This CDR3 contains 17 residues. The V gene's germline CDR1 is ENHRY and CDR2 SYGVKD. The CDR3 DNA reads TGTGCCATCAGCCGGGACTCTGAATTCTCTGGGGCCAACGTCCTGACTTTC. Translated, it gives CAISRDSEFSGANVLTF.